These 25 T cell receptor beta chains share one sample of origin, sequenced in a study of vaccination and CD4 T cells after COVID-19. Treatment denoted: approximately 9-day PBMC culture with coronavirus spike peptide pools or control peptides (ViraFEST assay). Sequencing of the DNA from cultured CD4+ T cells was carried out with the Oncomine TCR Beta short-read assay. Via MiXCR, TCRdb re-called the PCR reads, giving one row per CDR3 protein. The top ten clones hold around 17% of a sample with a few thousand distinct CDR3 sequences, roughly 21% of them seen once. Their antigens remain unidentified. Specimen: CD4+ T cells from blood, cultured in vitro. The receptors were sampled from a human donor who had recovered from COVID-19.

The chain links TRBV12-3 or TRBV12-4 to TRBJ2-5, with D possibly matching TRBD1 (6 bases). The V and J ends lost 6 bases and 2 bases respectively, with 7 bases between them. The CDR3 sequence is 12 residues long. CDR3 bases: TGTGCCAGCAGGACAGGACAAGAGACCCAGTACTTC. Its translation is CASRTGQETQYF.

By sample fraction, this clonotype is medium-sized. V is TRBV6-5 and J is TRBJ1-1, with D hard to call. V dropped 2 bases and J dropped 1 base, with 5 bases sitting between them. Germline V gene sequence: CDR1 MNHEY, CDR2 SVGAGI. There are 13 residues in the CDR3. CDR3 amino acids: CASSYGQNTEAFF. The CDR3 DNA reads as TGTGCCAGCAGTTACGGCCAGAACACTGAAGCTTTCTTT.

A few counts support this clonotype. This CDR3 is CSGEVSTEAFF. CDR3 DNA sequence: TGCAGTGGCGAGGTTAGCACTGAAGCTTTCTTT. The chain recombines TRBV20-1 with TRBJ1-1; no firm D call. The CDR3 is 11 residues long. The germline V and J ends were trimmed by 7 bases and 4 bases, with 10 bases remaining between them. CDR1 and CDR2 (germline): DFQATT, SNEGSKA (reference sequence).

This clonotype is termed medium-sized (0.01 to 0.1%). The chain uses TRBV20-1 and TRBJ2-3, with 7 bases that match TRBD2. The CDR3 has 14 amino acids. Trimming cost V 4 bases and J 0 bases; bases outside gene matches: 4. CDR1 is DFQATT and CDR2 is SNEGSKA in the germline V gene (reference sequence). As DNA, the CDR3 is TGCAGTGCTACAAAAGCGGGGAGCACAGATACGCAGTATTTT. It encodes CSATKAGSTDTQYF.

This clonotype has only a few counts. The chain has TRBV20-1 and TRBJ1-6; TRBD1 matches 11 bases. The germline CDR1 and CDR2 sequences are DFQATT and SNEGSKA (reference sequence). Unmatched junction bases numbered 6, after V lost 0 bases and J lost 5 bases. The CDR3 totals 17 residues. CDR3 sequence: CSARDSGTGGNNSPLHF. CDR3 DNA: TGCAGTGCTAGAGATTCCGGGACAGGGGGGAATAATTCACCCCTCCACTTT.

This clonotype has just a few counts. The V call is TRBV30, the J call TRBJ2-5; D is unresolved. Germline V gives CDR1 GTSNPN, CDR2 SVGIG (reference sequence). V was trimmed by 0 bases and J by 9 bases, leaving 20 bases between them. This CDR3 spans 15 amino acids. The CDR3 nucleotides are TGTGCCTGGAGTGTAGGTGGCACGTCCATAAGGGCCCAGTACTTC. Residues: CAWSVGGTSIRAQYF.

In its sample, this clonotype ranks as hyperexpanded. This chain joins TRBV27 and TRBJ2-5; TRBD1 or TRBD2 may be the D gene (6 bases each). The CDR3 runs to 15 residues. Looked up from germline, CDR1 is MNHEY and CDR2 is SMNVEV (reference sequence). Trimming shortened V by 0 bases and J by 5 bases, and 13 bases separated the two germline ends. CDR3 DNA: TGTGCCAGCAGTTTATCCACGGGGGCGTTGGAGACCCAGTACTTC. It is translated as CASSLSTGALETQYF.

The J gene is TRBJ1-4, the V gene TRBV18; D gene ambiguous. Deletions cut 3 bases from V and 5 bases from J, with 13 bases between. The CDR3 length is 15 residues. Germline V gene sequence: CDR1 KGHSH, CDR2 LQKENI. CDR3 sequence reads: CASSPGREANEKLFF. The CDR3 bases are TGTGCCAGCTCACCCGGGCGTGAGGCCAATGAAAAACTGTTTTTT.

V usage is TRBV6-1 and J usage is TRBJ1-5, with a tentative D call TRBD1 (6 bases). CDR3 length: 13 amino acids. V lost 5 bases to trimming and J lost 9 bases, with 14 bases between them. The germline V gene has CDR1 MNHNS and CDR2 SASEGT. CDR3 in amino acids: CASSLRGGRPQHF. Written as DNA, the CDR3 is TGTGCCAGCAGTCTACGGGGGGGCCGGCCCCAGCATTTT.

A remark on this clonotype: A much larger clone lies one base from this, so it may be a read error. The chain couples TRBV20-1 to TRBJ1-1; 8 nucleotides line up with TRBD1. Germline CDR1 is DFQATT and CDR2 is SNEGSKA (reference sequence). Trimming took 4 bases from V and 7 from J; bases not matched to a gene: 11. The CDR3 sequence is 14 residues long. The CDR3 sequence: CSAMQGARVNEAFF. For the CDR3, the DNA is TGCAGTGCTATGCAGGGGGCGCGTGTAAATGAAGCTTTCTTT.

This clonotype is labeled as medium-sized. The J gene is TRBJ2-1, the V gene TRBV25-1, with D perhaps matching TRBD1 (6 bases). V lost 8 bases, J lost 4 bases, and 6 bases lay in between. Germline V gene lookup returns CDR1 MGHDK and CDR2 SYGVNS. This CDR3 has 11 residues. The CDR3 nucleotides read TGTGCCAGCGACAGGTACAATGAGCAGTTCTTC. Translation: CASDRYNEQFF.

In its sample, this clonotype was seen a few times. The chain joins TRBV2 to TRBJ2-7; TRBD1 might be the D (5 bases). CDR1 SNHLY and CDR2 FYNNEI come from the germline V gene. Trimming cost V 7 bases and J 6 bases, with 19 bases left between them. There are 14 residues in the CDR3. The DNA for the CDR3 is TGTGCCAGCAACCGACAGTACGGGCTTTCCGAGCAGTACTTC. It encodes CASNRQYGLSEQYF. Looking up the rest from reference TRBV2 and TRBJ2-7 gives the full variable domain: EPEVTQTPSHQVTQMGQEVILRCVPISNHLYFYWYRQILGQKVEFLVSFYNNEISEKSEIFDDQFSVERPDGSNFTLKIRSTKLEDSAMYFCASNRQYGLSEQYFGPGTRLTVT.

This clonotype was observed a handful of times. J is TRBJ1-6 and V is TRBV19; a possible D gene is TRBD1 (6 bases). Looked up from germline, CDR1 is LNHDA and CDR2 is SQIVND (reference sequence). The CDR3 loop spans 15 amino acids. Trimming left V 6 bases short and J 7 bases short, with 16 bases between. The CDR3 reads CASSPQGLNNSPLHF. The CDR3 region has the DNA TGTGCCAGTAGCCCGCAGGGGCTAAACAATTCACCCCTCCACTTT.

The chain has TRBV30 and TRBJ2-7; D possibly matches TRBD1 or TRBD2 (5 bases each). Germline-derived CDR1 and CDR2 are GTSNPN and SVGIG (reference sequence). CDR3 size: 14 residues. The V gene lost 3 bases and the J gene lost 3 bases, with 15 bases spanning the gap. CDR3 sequence: CAWRVDGGGYEQYF. DNA of the CDR3: TGTGCCTGGAGAGTGGACGGTGGGGGCTACGAGCAGTACTTC.

This clonotype is labeled medium-sized. The CDR3 sequence is CASSYGIGTAQSSYNSPLHF. The DNA for the CDR3 is TGTGCCAGCAGTTACGGAATAGGGACAGCTCAAAGCTCCTATAATTCACCCCTCCACTTT. This sequence joins TRBV6-5 and TRBJ1-6, with 7 bases matching TRBD1. V lost 2 bases and J lost 0; bases outside the gene matches: 13. The CDR3 covers 20 residues. Germline lookup yields CDR1 MNHEY and CDR2 SVGAGI.

The chain links TRBV30 to TRBJ1-2; a possible D gene is TRBD1 (6 bases). Germline V CDR1 and CDR2: GTSNPN, SVGIG (reference sequence). CDR3 length equals 14 residues. V gave up 0 bases and J gave up 2 bases, with 10 bases separating them. The CDR3 loop is CAWSVKGENYGYTF. The CDR3 region has the DNA TGTGCCTGGAGTGTAAAGGGGGAGAACTATGGCTACACCTTC. Variable domain in full (rest from reference TRBV30 and TRBJ1-2): SQTIHQWPATLVQPVGSPLSLECTVEGTSNPNLYWYRQAAGRGLQLLFYSVGIGQISSEVPQNLSASRPQDRQFILSSKKLLLSDSGFYLCAWSVKGENYGYTFGSGTRLTVV.

This clonotype appeared a few times. This chain connects TRBV7-2 to TRBJ2-1; 8 bases fit TRBD1. V lost 3 bases, J lost 8 bases, and 9 bases stayed unmatched. Per the germline V gene, CDR1 is SGHTA and CDR2 is FQGNSA. The CDR3 consists of 15 residues. The CDR3 DNA sequence: TGTGCCAGCAGCTTCCAGGGGGCGTCAGGTCATGAGCAGTTCTTC. Translating gives CASSFQGASGHEQFF.

The chain couples TRBV6-1 to TRBJ1-3; 12 bases align to TRBD1. From germline, CDR1 is MNHNS and CDR2 SASEGT. The CDR3 has 13 residues. Here the CDR3 reads CAAPGQGADTIYF. As DNA, the CDR3 is TGTGCAGCACCGGGACAGGGGGCGGACACCATATATTTT.

This clonotype has just a few counts. The CDR3 sequence is CASSYWVGFQNIQYF. The CDR3 nucleotides are TGTGCCAGCAGTTACTGGGTCGGATTCCAAAACATTCAGTACTTC. The V and J genes are TRBV6-5 and TRBJ2-4, with D unresolved. From germline, CDR1 is MNHEY and CDR2 SVGAGI. The CDR3 runs to 15 residues. V lost 1 base, J lost 5 bases, and 12 bases lay in between.

By sample share, this clonotype is medium-sized. In nucleotides, the CDR3 is TGTGCCAGCAGTGCCCGGACAGGGGCATGGGCTTTCTTT. Amino acid sequence: CASSARTGAWAFF. This chain joins TRBV2 and TRBJ1-1, with 9 bases lining up with TRBD1. Germline CDR1 reads SNHLY; CDR2 reads FYNNEI. The trim removed 4 bases at V and 11 bases at J, leaving 8 bases unmatched. CDR3 length equals 13 residues.

The chain carries TRBV7-3 and TRBJ2-6; unclear D gene. The CDR3 covers 18 residues. CDR1 and CDR2 from the germline V gene are SGHTA and FQGTGA. Trimming left V 5 bases short and J 0 bases short, with 17 bases between. The CDR3 DNA is TGTGCCAGCAGCCATTCCCCGTTTCGTGGCTCTGGGGCCAACGTCCTGACTTTC. Protein: CASSHSPFRGSGANVLTF.

This clonotype is medium-sized within its sample. This chain uses TRBV6-1 with TRBJ2-5; a weak D match, TRBD2 (7 bases). The ends were cut back, 8 bases at V and 5 bases at J, with 15 bases in the middle. The CDR3 has 13 amino acids. Germline V lookup: CDR1 MNHNS, CDR2 SASEGT. In DNA form, the CDR3 reads TGTGCCAGCCGAAGAGGGGGAGGGGAGACCCAGTACTTC. Amino acid sequence: CASRRGGGETQYF.

This chain uses TRBV4-1 with TRBJ2-7; tentatively, D is TRBD2 (5 bases). The V gene's germline CDR1 is MGHRA and CDR2 YSYEKL. With 0 bases removed from V and 7 bases from J, the gap between germline ends came to 16 bases. CDR3 length: 15 residues. The CDR3 sequence is CASSQEGWTSGEQYF. In DNA form, the CDR3 reads TGCGCCAGCAGCCAAGAGGGGTGGACCTCGGGGGAGCAGTACTTC.

This clonotype was seen a few times. This rearrangement joins TRBV6-1 to TRBJ1-4; D not resolved. Germline V gene data show CDR1 as MNHNS and CDR2 as SASEGT. This CDR3 comprises 14 residues. With 4 bases removed from V and 6 bases from J, the gap between germline ends came to 12 bases. The CDR3 DNA sequence: TGTGCCAGCAGTGGAGGGATGCGGTATGAAAAACTGTTTTTT. It is translated as CASSGGMRYEKLFF.

The chain uses TRBV12-3 or TRBV12-4 and TRBJ1-2; a weak D match, TRBD1 (5 bases). Trimming stripped 5 bases from V and 7 bases from J, with 23 bases between. CDR3 length: 16 residues. CDR3 region: CASSPLMESREGGYTF. The DNA of the CDR3 is TGTGCCAGCAGTCCTCTTATGGAGTCCAGGGAGGGTGGCTACACCTTC.